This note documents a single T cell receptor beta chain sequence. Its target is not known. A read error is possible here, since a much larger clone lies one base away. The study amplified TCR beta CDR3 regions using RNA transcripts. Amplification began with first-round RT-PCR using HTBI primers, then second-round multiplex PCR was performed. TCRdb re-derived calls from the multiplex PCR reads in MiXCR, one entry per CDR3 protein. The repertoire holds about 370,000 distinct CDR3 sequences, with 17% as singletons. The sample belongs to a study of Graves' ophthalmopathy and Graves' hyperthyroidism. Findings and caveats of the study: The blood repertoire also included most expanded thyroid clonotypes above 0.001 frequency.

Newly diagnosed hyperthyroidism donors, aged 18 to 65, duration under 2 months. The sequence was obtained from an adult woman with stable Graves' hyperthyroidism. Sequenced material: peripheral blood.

CDR3 protein: CASSRVQDRRQETQYF. CDR3 bases: TGTGCCAGCAGCCGAGTCCAGGACAGAAGACAAGAGACCCAGTACTTC. The chain has TRBV3-1 and TRBJ2-5, with D perhaps matching TRBD1 (6 bases). This CDR3 has 16 amino acids. V shed 4 bases and J shed 2 bases, with 17 bases lying between them. Per the germline V gene, CDR1 is LGHDT and CDR2 is YNNKEL (reference sequence).